The 5 T cell receptor beta chains below all came from one sample that was sequenced in a study of T cell responses to AZD1222 COVID-19 vaccine. Only in-frame clones appear in the TCRdb table, and some are missing; sequencing was by immunoSEQ multiplex PCR. The sample consists of 200,000 to 250,000 clones, approximately 94% of them appearing once. This material consisted of peripheral blood, taken 28 days after the second dose of the MenACWY control vaccine. The receptors here all came from an adult who received the MenACWY meningococcal vaccine as a control.

The rearrangement joins TRBV5-1 to TRBJ1-4; D gene uncertain. The germline CDR1 and CDR2 sequences are SGHRS and YFSETQ. V was cut by 0 bases and J by 1 base, with 19 bases left in between. CDR3 size: 19 residues. The CDR3 bases are TGCGCCAGCAGCTTGGATTCGGGCGCCCGTCGTCGAACTAATGAAAAACTGTTTTTT. Translated, it gives CASSLDSGARRRTNEKLFF.

The genes are TRBV7-8 and TRBJ2-7; the D gene is possibly TRBD1 (5 bases). The CDR3 runs to 16 residues. The germline V and J ends were trimmed by 6 bases and 4 bases, with 22 bases remaining between them. The germline CDR1 and CDR2 sequences are SGHVS and FQNEAQ. The CDR3 loop is CASSPVSGRFRYEQYF. For the CDR3, the DNA is TGTGCCAGCAGTCCCGTTTCAGGGCGTTTTCGGTACGAGCAGTACTTC.

The chain carries TRBV18 and TRBJ1-5; 9 positions match TRBD1. CDR3 length: 14 residues. Germline V lookup: CDR1 KGHSH, CDR2 LQKENI. J gave up 7 bases and V 4 bases, and 5 bases lay outside the gene matches. The chain's CDR3 is CASSLQGAGQPQHF. DNA of the CDR3: TGTGCCAGCTCACTACAGGGGGCAGGGCAGCCCCAGCATTTT.

A few counts support this clone. V gene TRBV30 combines with J gene TRBJ1-2, with no clear D. Germline V lookup: CDR1 GTSNPN, CDR2 SVGIG (reference sequence). Trimming took 0 bases from V and 2 from J, leaving 10 bases between them. This CDR3 is 14 amino acids long. In nucleotides, the CDR3 is TGTGCCTGGAGTGTACCTGGCAGGAACTATGGCTACACCTTC. Translated, it gives CAWSVPGRNYGYTF.

The V call is TRBV3-1 (or the pseudogene TRBV3-2), the J call TRBJ1-5; D gene ambiguous. The CDR3 length is 10 residues. Germline loops: CDR1 LGHDT, CDR2 YNNKEL (reference sequence). V gave up 3 bases and J gave up 6 bases, with 0 bases separating them. The CDR3 DNA sequence: TGTGCCAGCAGCCATCAGCCCCAGCATTTT. Translation: CASSHQPQHF.